The source of this T cell receptor (beta chain) is a study of control samples from healthy donors and cancer patients. The CDR3 length is 16 residues. Germline values: CDR1 LGHNA, CDR2 YSLEER. Trimming took 0 bases from V and 4 from J, leaving 13 bases between them. Produced via immunoSEQ multiplex PCR; TCRdb's table is partial and in-frame only. The sample includes 130,000 to 150,000 clones, about nine tenths of them seen just once. The TCR was taken from a man younger than 45 in good health. The chain employs TRBV4-3 and TRBJ2-1; no clear D gene. Specimen: blood. The CDR3 DNA is TGCGCCAGCAGCCAAGAAATCGGGCGTTTGTACAATGAGCAGTTCTTC. Translation gives CASSQEIGRLYNEQFF.